This TCR beta chain was recorded in a study of PD-1 blockade in classical Hodgkin lymphoma. CDR3 length: 14 amino acids. V was trimmed by 0 bases and J by 2 bases, leaving 9 bases between them. Germline V gene lookup returns CDR1 SGDLS and CDR2 YYNGEE. The patients all showed relapse after autologous stem cell transplantation, while their brentuximab vedotin exposure varied. Produced via immunoSEQ multiplex PCR; TCRdb's table is partial and in-frame only. The repertoire holds about 72,000 clones, with about 92% as singletons. As regards this clone: Its specificity is unknown.

Whole-study results and caveats: The study found complete responders had baseline diversity similar to newly diagnosed patients.

The sequencing used peripheral blood mononuclear cells (PBMCs), collected at baseline. The receptor was derived from a human donor with classical Hodgkin lymphoma. The chain couples TRBV9 to TRBJ2-7, with a tentative D call TRBD1 (5 bases). CDR3 bases: TGTGCCAGCAGCGTAGGCAGGGCAACCTACGAGCAGTACTTC. Residues: CASSVGRATYEQYF.